This TCR beta chain was retrieved from a study of post-analysis software for immune sequencing data. Turning to the study itself: Disease courses included relapsing-remitting, secondary progressive and progressive-relapsing multiple sclerosis.

To note about this clonotype: Its antigen is still unknown.

Looked up from germline, CDR1 is SGHRS and CDR2 is YFSETQ. There are 14 residues in the CDR3. The V and J ends lost 2 bases and 2 bases respectively, with 8 bases between them. Unique molecular identifiers featured in each of the TCR beta cDNA libraries. MiXCR was run by TCRdb on the PCR reads, yielding one entry per CDR3 protein. The data contain about 200,000 distinct CDR3 sequences, 25% to 30% of them singletons. Study-level results: Those with multiple sclerosis, the patient group, showed significantly lower normalized Chao1 diversity than controls. Higher frequency in patients than in controls was seen for roughly five TRBV segments, with TRBV5-6, TRBV5-1 and TRBV20-1 among them.

The chain joins TRBV5-1 to TRBJ2-1; tentative D call: TRBD2 (5 bases). Sequencing input: blood. This receptor was taken from a girl between 2 and 17 years old with multiple sclerosis. CDR3 sequence reads: CASSFRDPYNEQFF. The CDR3, as DNA: TGCGCCAGCAGCTTCCGGGATCCCTACAATGAGCAGTTCTTC.